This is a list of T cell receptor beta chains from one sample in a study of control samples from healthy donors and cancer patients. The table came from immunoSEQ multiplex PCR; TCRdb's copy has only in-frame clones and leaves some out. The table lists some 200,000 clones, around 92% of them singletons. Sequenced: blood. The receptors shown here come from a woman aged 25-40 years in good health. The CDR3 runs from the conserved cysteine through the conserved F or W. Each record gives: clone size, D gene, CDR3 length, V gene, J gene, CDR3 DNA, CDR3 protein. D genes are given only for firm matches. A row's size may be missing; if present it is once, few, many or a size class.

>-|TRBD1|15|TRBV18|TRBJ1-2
TGTGCCAGCTCACCACGGGGGACAGGGGACTATGGCTACACCTTC
CASSPRGTGDYGYTF
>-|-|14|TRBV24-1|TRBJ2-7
TGTGCCACCAGTGATTTTTGGCCCTCCTACGAGCAGTACTTC
CATSDFWPSYEQYF
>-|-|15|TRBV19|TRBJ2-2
TGTGCCAGTAGTATAGGGCTCGCGAACACCGGGGAGCTGTTTTTT
CASSIGLANTGELFF
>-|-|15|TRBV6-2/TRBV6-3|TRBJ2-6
TGTGCCAGCAGTTACGACAGCTCTGGGGCCAACGTCCTGACTTTC
CASSYDSSGANVLTF
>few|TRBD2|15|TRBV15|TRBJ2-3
TGTGCCACCAGCCGACTAGCGGGAAACACAGATACGCAGTATTTT
CATSRLAGNTDTQYF
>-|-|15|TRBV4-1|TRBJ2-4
TGCGCCAGCAGCCAAGTCGGAGCGACCAAAAACATTCAGTACTTC
CASSQVGATKNIQYF
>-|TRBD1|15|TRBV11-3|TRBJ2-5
TGTGCCAGCAGACCAGGACAGGGTTTCGGGGAGACCCAGTACTTC
CASRPGQGFGETQYF
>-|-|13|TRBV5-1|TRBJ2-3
TGCGCCAGCAGCTTGGGACTAGCAGATACGCAGTATTTT
CASSLGLADTQYF
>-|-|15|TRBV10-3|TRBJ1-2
TGTGCCATCAGTGAGTCGAACAGGCCCTACTATGGCTACACCTTC
CAISESNRPYYGYTF
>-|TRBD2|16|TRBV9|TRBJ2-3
TGTGCCAGCAGCTCACCCGGGAGGGGGAGTAAAGATACGCAGTATTTT
CASSSPGRGSKDTQYF
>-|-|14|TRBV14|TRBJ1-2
TGTGCCAGCAGCCAGGTGGGGGGCGCGAAGGGCTACACCTTC
CASSQVGGAKGYTF
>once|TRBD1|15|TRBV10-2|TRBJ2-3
TGCGCCAGCAGTGAGAGGACAGGGATTCCAGATACGCAGTATTTT
CASSERTGIPDTQYF
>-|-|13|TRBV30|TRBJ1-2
TGTGCCTGGAGTGTTGGCCCCAACTATGGCTACACCTTC
CAWSVGPNYGYTF
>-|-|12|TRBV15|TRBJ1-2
TGTGCCACCAGCAGAGAAGGGGGTGGCTACACCTTC
CATSREGGGYTF
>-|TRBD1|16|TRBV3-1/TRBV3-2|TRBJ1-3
TGTGCCAGCAGCCAGGGGGGACAGGTCGCTGGAAACACCATATATTTT
CASSQGGQVAGNTIYF
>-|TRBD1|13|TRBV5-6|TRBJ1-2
TGTGCCAGCAGCCCCGGGACAGGGGGGGGCTACACCTTC
CASSPGTGGGYTF
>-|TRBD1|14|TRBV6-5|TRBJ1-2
TGTGCCAGCAGTTTTGGGACAGCTAACTATGGCTACACCTTC
CASSFGTANYGYTF
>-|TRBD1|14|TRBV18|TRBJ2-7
TGTGCCAGCTCACCACAGGGGGCGCGTGGAGAGCAGTACTTC
CASSPQGARGEQYF
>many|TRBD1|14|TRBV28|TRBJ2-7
TGTGCCAGCAGAGACCCAGGACAGGGCTACGAGCAGTACTTC
CASRDPGQGYEQYF
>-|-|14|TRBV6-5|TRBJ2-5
TGTGCCAGCAGTTACGGGGGGGCCATAGAGACCCAGTACTTC
CASSYGGAIETQYF
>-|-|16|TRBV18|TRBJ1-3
TGTGCCAGCTCACCACAGTCCAGCCTCTCTGGAAACACCATATATTTT
CASSPQSSLSGNTIYF
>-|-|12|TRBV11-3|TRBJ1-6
TGTGCCAGCAGCCAAGGGGATTCACCCCTCCACTTT
CASSQGDSPLHF
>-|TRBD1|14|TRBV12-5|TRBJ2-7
TGTGCTAGTGGTCCTCAGGGGGCCTACTACGAGCAGTACTTC
CASGPQGAYYEQYF
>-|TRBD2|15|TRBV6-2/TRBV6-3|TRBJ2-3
TGTGCCAGCAGCCTAGCGGGAGTAGTTACAGATACGCAGTATTTT
CASSLAGVVTDTQYF
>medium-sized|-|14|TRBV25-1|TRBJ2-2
TGTGCCAGCAGTGAATACAGGGACACCGGGGAGCTGTTTTTT
CASSEYRDTGELFF
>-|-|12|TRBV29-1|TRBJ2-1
TGCAGCGGAATGCAGGGATACAATGAGCAGTTCTTC
CSGMQGYNEQFF
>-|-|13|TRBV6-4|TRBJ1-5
TGTGCCAGCAGCCCCGGGAGCAATCAGCCCCAGCATTTT
CASSPGSNQPQHF
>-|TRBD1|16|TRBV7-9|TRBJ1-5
TGTGCCAGCAGCTTAGGCACCCGGGACAGGCCTCAGCCCCAGCATTTT
CASSLGTRDRPQPQHF
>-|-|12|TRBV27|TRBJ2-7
TGTGCCAGCAGTTTAAGGCGGGGAGAGCAGTACTTC
CASSLRRGEQYF
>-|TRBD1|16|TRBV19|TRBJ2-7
TGTGCCAGTAGTATAGGTTTCCGGACAGGGTCCTACGAGCAGTACTTC
CASSIGFRTGSYEQYF
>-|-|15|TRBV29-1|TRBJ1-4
TGCAGCGCTTTGTACGGGGGGTGGAATAATGAAAAACTGTTTTTT
CSALYGGWNNEKLFF
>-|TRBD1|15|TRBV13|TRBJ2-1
TGTGCCAGCAGCTTAGCGGACAGGGGGGACAATGAGCAGTTCTTC
CASSLADRGDNEQFF
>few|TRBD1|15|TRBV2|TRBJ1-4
TGTGCCAGCAACGAACAAGGACAGGGGAATGAAAAACTGTTTTTT
CASNEQGQGNEKLFF
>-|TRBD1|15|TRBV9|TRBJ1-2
TGTGCCAGCAGCGTAGGACAGGGGGATCCCTATGGCTACACCTTC
CASSVGQGDPYGYTF
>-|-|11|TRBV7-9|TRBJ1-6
TGTGCCAGCGGCCTAAATTCACCCCTCCACTTT
CASGLNSPLHF
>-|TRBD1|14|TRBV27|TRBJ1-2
TGTGCCAGCAGTCTGGGACAGGGCATCGATGGCTACACCTTC
CASSLGQGIDGYTF
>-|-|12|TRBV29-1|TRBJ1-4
TGCAGCGTACAGGGCCTAGGAGAAAAACTGTTTTTT
CSVQGLGEKLFF
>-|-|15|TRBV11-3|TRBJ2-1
TGTGCCAGCAGCCCCGCCCTAGCACGATACAATGAGCAGTTCTTC
CASSPALARYNEQFF
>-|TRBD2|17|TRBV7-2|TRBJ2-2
TGTGCCAGCAGCTTATCAGGACTAGCGGGAGGAGGCGGGGAGCTGTTTTTT
CASSLSGLAGGGGELFF